This T cell receptor beta chain was recovered during a study of blood T cell repertoires in COVID-19 (dated by TCRdb to the early 2020s). General notes on the study: Samples from collaborators originated in the United States, Italy and Spain and spanned both the acute and convalescent phases of COVID-19. The material from the prospective study consisted of cDNA or gDNA derived from T cells, B-cell-depleted T cells, or PBMCs. Deeply sampled blood TCRbeta repertoires from subjects exposed to, actively infected with, or recovered from COVID-19 were included in the dataset. The repertoires were made available in a free public database intended to serve as a resource for research on the immune response to SARS-CoV-2. Samples were obtained from the ongoing ImmuneRACE study (first 160 participants) and from 1,200 or so subjects provided by 6 global collaborators. A de-identified subject ID, COVID-19 status, age in years and sex were almost always included in the sample metadata. Where HLA class I and class II types were available, the types were taken from metadata supplied by the sample provider, not from assay-based typing.

Results the study describes overall, beyond this receptor: How much clinical and demographic metadata was included differed by source and by participant, and the metadata was provided uncurated.

Compared with germline, V lacks 4 bases and J lacks 7 bases; bases without a gene match: 13. From the germline V gene (reference sequence), CDR1 is GTSNPN and CDR2 is SVGIG. From its cysteine to its phenylalanine, the CDR3 spans 16 amino acids. CDR3 DNA is the only sequence kept; it has 48 bases, read in frame from the first base. Collaborating institutions collected whole blood in K2EDTA tubes following their own protocols. For TCRbeta analysis, collaborators shipped samples as frozen whole blood, isolated PBMCs, or DNA extracted from either of those sample types. Comments on this clone: It has no known antigen specificity. Qualities for individual bases were not recorded, and no much larger clone is one base off.

TCRbeta CDR3 regions were amplified from genomic DNA by means of the immunoSEQ Assay, a bias-controlled multiplex PCR. Under the source paper's analysis protocol: The number of nucleated cells in each sample was estimated by amplification of reference gene primers within the assay. To quantify the absolute abundance of each unique TCRbeta CDR3 rearrangement, sequence reads were collapsed and filtered. For each sample, productive Simpson clonality was calculated as the square root of Simpson's diversity index over productive rearrangements. In TCRdb, the immuneACCESS table is reduced to in-frame sequences with V and J assigned. These tables do not hold every clone; where another copy was compared, an unresolved V gene accounts for under half, and the others remain unexplained. The V and J calls and clone size were taken over from that table, and D and trimming were inferred from the DNA. In all, the sample holds fewer than 150,000 clones, and 60% to 85% of those were seen once. About 6.8% of the sample is taken by the ten largest.

This clonotype originated in a man in his 70s with acute or convalescent COVID-19. This sequence uses TRBV30 and TRBJ2-1; the central 10 bases match TRBD1. The sequencing sample was made of peripheral blood. The CDR3 reads as follows: CAWTFAGTGVRNEQFF. The DNA reads as follows: TGTGCCTGGACCTTCGCCGGGACAGGGGTGAGGAATGAGCAGTTCTTC.